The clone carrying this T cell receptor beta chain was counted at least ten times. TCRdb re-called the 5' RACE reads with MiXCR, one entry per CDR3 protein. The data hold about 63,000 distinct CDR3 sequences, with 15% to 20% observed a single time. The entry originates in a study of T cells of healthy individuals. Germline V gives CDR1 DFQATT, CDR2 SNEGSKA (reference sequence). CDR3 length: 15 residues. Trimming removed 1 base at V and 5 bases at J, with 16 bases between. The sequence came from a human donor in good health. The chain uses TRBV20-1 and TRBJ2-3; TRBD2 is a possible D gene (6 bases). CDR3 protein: CSARVATRGLDTQYF. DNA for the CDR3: TGCAGTGCTAGAGTCGCGACTAGAGGACTAGATACGCAGTATTTT.